Listed below are T cell receptor beta chains from one sample, sequenced in a study of CD8+ T cells in alopecia areata. The assay was immunoSEQ multiplex PCR, and TCRdb's table has in-frame clones only and misses some. This table holds about 200,000 clones, under 80% found once. The sequenced sample was CD4+ T cells sorted from blood, obtained around week 50, from a patient treated with tofacitinib. Receptors originate from a human donor with alopecia areata. Each CDR3 is given with its conserved first and last residue. Fields, in order: clone size, D gene, V gene, J gene, CDR3 protein, CDR3 DNA. The D gene is left open where the match is weak. Clone size appears in some rows only: once, few, many, or a class for an expanded clone.

NA	NA	TRBV29-1	TRBJ2-7	CSAGRTVYEQYF	TGCAGCGCGGGACGGACAGTTTACGAGCAGTACTTC
NA	NA	TRBV27	TRBJ1-2	CASGSEPNYGYTF	TGTGCCAGCGGCTCGGAACCGAACTATGGCTACACCTTC
NA	NA	TRBV25-1	TRBJ1-2	CASSEPGGVNYGYTF	TGTGCCAGCAGTGAACCGGGGGGAGTCAACTATGGCTACACCTTC
NA	NA	TRBV29-1	TRBJ2-5	CSVEAGEGGETQYF	TGCAGCGTTGAGGCAGGGGAGGGTGGAGAGACCCAGTACTTC
NA	TRBD1	TRBV7-9	TRBJ2-1	CASTLDRVYGQFF	TGTGCCAGCACCCTGGACAGGGTCTATGGGCAGTTCTTC
NA	TRBD2	TRBV29-1	TRBJ2-7	CSVQSGTSDEQYF	TGCAGCGTTCAATCCGGGACTAGCGACGAGCAGTACTTC
NA	TRBD2	TRBV15	TRBJ2-3	CATSRDPLGLADTQYF	TGTGCCACCAGCAGAGACCCCCTAGGACTAGCAGATACGCAGTATTTT
NA	TRBD1	TRBV6-5	TRBJ2-2	CASSLTGTTGELFF	TGTGCCAGCAGTTTGACAGGGACAACCGGGGAGCTGTTTTTT
NA	NA	TRBV5-6	TRBJ1-4	CASSLMEGEKLFF	TGTGCCAGCAGCTTGATGGAGGGGGAAAAACTGTTTTTT
NA	NA	TRBV7-8	TRBJ1-5	CASSGDLGHNQPQHF	TGTGCCAGCAGCGGGGATTTAGGACACAATCAGCCCCAGCATTTT
NA	TRBD2	TRBV14	TRBJ2-1	CASSQDRKPGLAANEQFF	TGTGCCAGCAGCCAAGATCGAAAACCAGGACTAGCAGCCAATGAGCAGTTCTTC
few	TRBD1	TRBV29-1	TRBJ1-2	CSVEDRGQGGGYTF	TGCAGCGTTGAAGATCGGGGACAGGGAGGTGGCTACACCTTC
NA	NA	TRBV7-9	TRBJ2-7	CASSPRTDYEQYF	TGTGCCAGCAGCCCCCGGACTGACTACGAGCAGTACTTC
once	TRBD1	TRBV18	TRBJ2-7	CASSDGQGGQGRASEQYF	TGTGCCAGCTCAGACGGACAGGGGGGACAGGGACGGGCCTCCGAGCAGTACTTC
NA	NA	TRBV30	TRBJ1-2	CAWSGGYGYTF	TGTGCCTGGAGTGGAGGGTATGGCTACACCTTC
NA	NA	TRBV6-5	TRBJ2-5	CASSYGGGRQETQYF	TGTGCCAGCAGTTACGGTGGGGGGAGACAAGAGACCCAGTACTTC
few	NA	TRBV14	TRBJ2-7	CASSQDMFGVEQYF	TGTGCCAGCAGCCAAGATATGTTTGGAGTCGAGCAGTACTTC
few	TRBD2	TRBV30	TRBJ2-7	CAWRPGGGGDEQYF	TGTGCCTGGAGACCCGGCGGGGGAGGGGACGAGCAGTACTTC
few	NA	TRBV29-1	TRBJ2-2	CSVGPTLRDGNTGELFF	TGCAGCGTTGGTCCCACGCTGCGGGACGGGAACACCGGGGAGCTGTTTTTT
NA	NA	TRBV5-1	TRBJ2-3	CASSLTSSTDTQYF	TGCGCCAGCAGCTTAACTTCTAGCACAGATACGCAGTATTTT
few	NA	TRBV7-2	TRBJ1-5	CASSLARQGNQPQHF	TGTGCCAGCAGCTTAGCGAGGCAGGGAAATCAGCCCCAGCATTTT
NA	NA	TRBV5-1	TRBJ1-2	CASSSGGQANYGYTF	TGCGCCAGCAGCTCGGGGGGTCAAGCTAACTATGGCTACACCTTC
NA	NA	TRBV30	TRBJ2-4	CAWSGGGIQYF	TGTGCCTGGAGTGGAGGGGGCATTCAGTACTTC
NA	TRBD1	TRBV30	TRBJ1-1	CAWSLGQRLVEAFF	TGTGCCTGGAGCTTGGGACAGCGTCTCGTAGAAGCTTTCTTT
NA	NA	TRBV7-8	TRBJ2-5	CASSPRGEWSKAQETQYF	TGTGCCAGCAGCCCCCGGGGCGAATGGTCTAAGGCCCAAGAGACCCAGTACTTC
NA	TRBD1	TRBV5-1	TRBJ2-2	CASSQGDTGELFF	TGCGCCAGTTCACAGGGGGACACCGGGGAGCTGTTTTTT
once	NA	TRBV2	TRBJ1-3	CASSVNPQKGNTIYF	TGTGCCAGCAGTGTCAACCCACAGAAGGGAAACACCATATATTTT
NA	TRBD1	TRBV9	TRBJ2-7	CASSVADRGYEQYF	TGTGCCAGCAGCGTAGCCGACAGGGGCTACGAGCAGTACTTC
NA	TRBD1	TRBV25-1	TRBJ2-6	CASSTGQGLTNVLTF	TGTGCCAGCAGTACCGGACAGGGGCTGACCAACGTCCTGACTTTC
NA	NA	TRBV29-1	TRBJ1-2	CSVGQGRGYTF	TGCAGCGTTGGGCAGGGTAGGGGCTACACCTTC
once	NA	TRBV12-5	TRBJ1-1	CASGYFQEAFF	TGTGCTAGTGGTTACTTCCAGGAAGCTTTCTTT
NA	NA	TRBV4-1	TRBJ1-2	CASSHSTEPNYGYTF	TGCGCCAGCAGCCACTCGACAGAACCTAACTATGGCTACACCTTC
NA	TRBD1	TRBV25-1	TRBJ2-7	CASRPTGNAYEQYF	TGTGCCAGCAGACCGACAGGGAATGCCTACGAGCAGTACTTC
NA	TRBD1	TRBV9	TRBJ1-1	CASSPRTGDFEAFF	TGTGCCAGCAGCCCCCGGACAGGGGACTTCGAAGCTTTCTTT
few	NA	TRBV2	TRBJ1-4	CASSGPGNEKLFF	TGTGCCAGCAGTGGGCCAGGGAATGAAAAACTGTTTTTT
few	NA	TRBV13	TRBJ1-5	CASSSSRVAQPQHF	TGTGCCAGCAGCTCATCTCGGGTGGCTCAGCCCCAGCATTTT
NA	NA	TRBV30	TRBJ1-1	CAWLSGGTEAFF	TGTGCCTGGCTGAGTGGGGGCACTGAAGCTTTCTTT
few	NA	TRBV29-1	TRBJ1-2	CSVELIGNYGYTF	TGCAGCGTTGAATTGATAGGAAACTATGGCTACACCTTC
NA	TRBD2	TRBV4-3	TRBJ2-7	CASSQATGLASGEQYF	TGCGCCAGCAGCCAAGCAACGGGACTAGCCTCGGGCGAGCAGTACTTC
NA	TRBD2	TRBV4-3	TRBJ2-1	CASSQVPSGGAFDEQFF	TGCGCCAGCAGCCAAGTTCCTAGCGGGGGGGCCTTTGATGAGCAGTTCTTC
few	NA	TRBV2	TRBJ2-6	CASSDDGQQPLKGANVLTF	TGTGCCAGCAGTGATGACGGACAGCAACCTCTGAAGGGGGCCAACGTCCTGACTTTC
NA	NA	TRBV27	TRBJ2-1	CASSFTPTSYNEQFF	TGTGCCAGCAGTTTTACTCCCACCTCCTACAATGAGCAGTTCTTC
few	NA	TRBV7-3	TRBJ2-2	CASSLTNTGELFF	TGTGCCAGCAGCTTAACCAACACCGGGGAGCTGTTTTTT
NA	NA	TRBV2	TRBJ2-7	CASSDGRQTLRF	TGTGCCAGCAGTGACGGCCGGCAGACCCTTAGATTC
NA	NA	TRBV29-1	TRBJ2-5	CSVERGETQYF	TGCAGCGTTGAACGGGGAGAGACCCAGTACTTC
few	TRBD1	TRBV27	TRBJ2-2	CATQSGTGNTGELFF	TGTGCCACCCAGAGTGGGACAGGGAACACCGGGGAGCTGTTTTTT
NA	NA	TRBV27	TRBJ2-7	CASSLVGDYEQYF	TGTGCCAGCAGTTTAGTAGGGGACTACGAGCAGTACTTC
NA	NA	TRBV7-2	TRBJ1-4	CASSSSEKLFF	TGTGCCAGCAGCTCAAGCGAAAAACTGTTTTTT
NA	NA	TRBV5-6	TRBJ2-5	CASSLSADGTETQYF	TGTGCCAGCAGCTTATCAGCGGATGGTACGGAGACCCAGTACTTC
NA	NA	TRBV15	TRBJ2-4	CATSRDVAKNIQYF	TGTGCCACCAGCAGAGACGTAGCCAAAAACATTCAGTACTTC
NA	NA	TRBV29-1	TRBJ2-7	CSVAPRQASYEQYF	TGCAGCGTTGCGCCGCGTCAGGCCTCCTACGAGCAGTACTTC
NA	NA	TRBV30	TRBJ1-6	CAWGTLGANSPLHF	TGTGCCTGGGGCACCTTGGGGGCGAATTCACCCCTCCACTTT
NA	TRBD1	TRBV2	TRBJ2-7	CASNAGQGRNEQYF	TGTGCCAGCAACGCGGGACAGGGAAGGAACGAGCAGTACTTC